This T cell receptor (beta chain) was observed in a study of blood T cell repertoires in COVID-19. At the level of the study: From the United States, Italy and Spain came samples of acute and convalescent COVID-19.

The repertoire was sequenced with immunoSEQ multiplex PCR; TCRdb's copy has only in-frame clones and lacks some. The table records a few hundred thousand clones, 80% to 85% of them present only once. CDR1 is SEHNR, CDR2 FQNEAQ, per germline (reference sequence). The CDR3 extends over 17 amino acids. J was trimmed by 0 bases and V by 4 bases; bases with no gene match: 5. This clone was seen a few times. The chain has TRBV7-9 and TRBJ2-7; 14 bases line up with TRBD2. The sequence came from a woman younger than 35 with acute or convalescent COVID-19. The source material was peripheral blood. The CDR3 here is CASSSRLAGGSSYEQYF. DNA for the CDR3: TGTGCCAGCAGCTCAAGACTAGCGGGAGGGAGCTCCTACGAGCAGTACTTC.